The subject of this entry is one TCR beta chain. The data were taken from a study of blood T cell repertoires in COVID-19. For the study at large: From T cells, B-cell-depleted T cells, or PBMCs came the material, which was cDNA or gDNA.

Only in-frame clones appear in the TCRdb table, and some are missing; sequencing was by immunoSEQ multiplex PCR. The sample holds fewer than 130,000 clones, approximately 65% seen once. CDR3 length: 14 residues. J was trimmed by 2 bases and V by 5 bases; bases with no gene match: 6. CDR1 is WSHSY, CDR2 SAAADI, per germline. The sequence was collected from a woman in her sixties or seventies with acute or convalescent COVID-19. Sequencing input: peripheral blood. The chain employs TRBV10-2 and TRBJ2-7; 7 nucleotides match TRBD1. The CDR3 is CASSPDRAAYEQYF. The CDR3 nucleotides read TGCGCCAGCAGTCCCGACAGGGCTGCCTACGAGCAGTACTTC.